This T cell receptor beta chain was recovered during a study of human T cells and chemical hapten exposure. Regarding time point: patch test 1, 2 weeks after DPC sensitization. Regarding treatment: therapeutic diphenylcyclopropenone sensitization with weekly scalp DPC. MiXCR, run by TCRdb on the RACE reads, gives a single entry per CDR3 protein. The table lists roughly 380,000 distinct CDR3 sequences, roughly 4.8% of them singletons. V lost 10 bases and J 0 bases, leaving 16 bases between the germline ends. Germline CDR1 and CDR2: SGHAT and FQNNGV. The CDR3 sequence is 15 residues long. This clonotype was detected many times.

The genes are TRBV11-2 and TRBJ1-3; no definite D call. The TCR comes from a woman aged 45 to 65 with alopecia areata. Some clones in this sample may be carry-over from other donors' samples. This specimen was whole blood, taken in connection with sensitization to the hapten diphenylcyclopropenone (DPC). CDR3 in amino acids: CATTSLGFSGNTIYF. The CDR3 DNA reads TGTGCCACCACTAGTTTGGGATTCTCTGGAAACACCATATATTTT.